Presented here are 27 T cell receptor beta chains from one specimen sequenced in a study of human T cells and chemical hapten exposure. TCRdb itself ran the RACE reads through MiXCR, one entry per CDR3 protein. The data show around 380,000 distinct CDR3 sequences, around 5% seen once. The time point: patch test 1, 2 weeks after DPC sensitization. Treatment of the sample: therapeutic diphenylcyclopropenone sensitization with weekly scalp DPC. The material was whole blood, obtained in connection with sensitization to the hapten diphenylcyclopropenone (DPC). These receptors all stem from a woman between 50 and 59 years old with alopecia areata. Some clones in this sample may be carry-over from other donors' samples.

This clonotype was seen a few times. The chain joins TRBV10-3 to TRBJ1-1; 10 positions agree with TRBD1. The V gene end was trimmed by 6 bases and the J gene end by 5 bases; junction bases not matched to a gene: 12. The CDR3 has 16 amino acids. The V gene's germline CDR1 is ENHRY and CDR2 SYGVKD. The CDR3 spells CAISKLATGGKTEAFF. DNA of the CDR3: TGTGCCATCAGCAAACTCGCGACAGGGGGCAAGACTGAAGCTTTCTTT.

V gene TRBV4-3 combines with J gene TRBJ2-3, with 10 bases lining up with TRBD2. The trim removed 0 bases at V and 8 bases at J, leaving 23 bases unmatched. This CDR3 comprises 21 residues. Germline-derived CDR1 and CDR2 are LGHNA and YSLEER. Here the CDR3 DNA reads TGCGCCAGCAGCCAAGATAGCTCGGCAAGCGGGAGGGGCATTCCCCCAAGTACGCAGTATTTT. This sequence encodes CASSQDSSASGRGIPPSTQYF.

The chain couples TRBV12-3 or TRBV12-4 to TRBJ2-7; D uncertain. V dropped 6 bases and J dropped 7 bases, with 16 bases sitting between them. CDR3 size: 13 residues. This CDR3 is CASSPGETSEQYF. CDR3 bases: TGTGCCAGCAGCCCAGGAGAGACGAGTGAGCAGTACTTC.

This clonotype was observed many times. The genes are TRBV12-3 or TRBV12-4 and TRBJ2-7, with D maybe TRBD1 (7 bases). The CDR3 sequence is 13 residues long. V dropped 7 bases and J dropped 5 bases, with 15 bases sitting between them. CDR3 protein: CASTLGQRDEQYF. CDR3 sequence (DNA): TGTGCCAGCACCCTGGGACAGCGGGACGAGCAGTACTTC.

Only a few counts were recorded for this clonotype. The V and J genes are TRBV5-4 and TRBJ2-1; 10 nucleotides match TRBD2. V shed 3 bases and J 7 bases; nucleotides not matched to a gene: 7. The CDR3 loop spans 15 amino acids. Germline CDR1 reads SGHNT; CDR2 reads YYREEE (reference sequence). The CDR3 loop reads CASSWASGGANEQFF. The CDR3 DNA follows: TGTGCCAGCAGCTGGGCCAGCGGGGGGGCGAATGAGCAGTTCTTC. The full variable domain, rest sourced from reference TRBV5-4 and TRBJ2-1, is ETGVTQSPTHLIKTRGQQVTLRCSSQSGHNTVSWYQQALGQGPQFIFQYYREEENGRGNFPPRFSGLQFPNYSSELNVNALELDDSALYLCASSWASGGANEQFFGPGTRLTVL.

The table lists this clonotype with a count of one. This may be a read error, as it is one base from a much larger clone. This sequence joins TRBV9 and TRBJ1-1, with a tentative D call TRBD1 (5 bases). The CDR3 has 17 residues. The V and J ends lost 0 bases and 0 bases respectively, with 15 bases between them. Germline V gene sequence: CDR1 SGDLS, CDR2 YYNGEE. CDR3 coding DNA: TGTGCCAGCAGCGTAGGTCCGCCGGGGCTAATGAACACTGAAGCTTTCTTT. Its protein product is CASSVGPPGLMNTEAFF.

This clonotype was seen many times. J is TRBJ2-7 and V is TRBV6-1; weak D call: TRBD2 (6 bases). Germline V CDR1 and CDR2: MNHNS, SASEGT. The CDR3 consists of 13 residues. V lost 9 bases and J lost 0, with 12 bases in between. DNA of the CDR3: TGTGCCAGTTTATACGGGAGCTCCTACGAGCAGTACTTC. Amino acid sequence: CASLYGSSYEQYF.

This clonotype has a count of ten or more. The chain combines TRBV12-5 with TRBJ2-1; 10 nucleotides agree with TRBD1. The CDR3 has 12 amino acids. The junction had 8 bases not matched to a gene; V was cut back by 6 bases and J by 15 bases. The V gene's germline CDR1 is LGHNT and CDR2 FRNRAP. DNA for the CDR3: TGTGCTAGTGGAGACGAGACAGGGGGCAGGTTCTTC. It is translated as CASGDETGGRFF.

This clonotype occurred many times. The CDR3, as DNA: TGCGCCAGCAGATACAGGGGAGATGAGCAGTTCTTC. Amino acids: CASRYRGDEQFF. This sequence joins TRBV4-1 and TRBJ2-1; 7 nucleotides match TRBD1. Germline V lookup: CDR1 MGHRA, CDR2 YSYEKL. This CDR3 contains 12 residues. V gave up 6 bases and J gave up 8 bases; unmatched junction bases: 4.

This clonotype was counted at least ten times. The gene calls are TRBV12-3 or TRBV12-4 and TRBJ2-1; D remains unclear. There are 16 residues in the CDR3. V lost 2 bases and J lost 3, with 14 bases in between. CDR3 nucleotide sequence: TGTGCCAGCAGTTTATGGGCCCGACTGGGCTACAATGAGCAGTTCTTC. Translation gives CASSLWARLGYNEQFF.

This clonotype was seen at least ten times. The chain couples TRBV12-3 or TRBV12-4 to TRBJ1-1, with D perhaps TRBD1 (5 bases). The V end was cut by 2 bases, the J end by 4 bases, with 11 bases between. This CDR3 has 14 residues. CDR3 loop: CASSLQGGITEAFF. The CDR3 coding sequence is TGTGCCAGCAGTTTACAGGGAGGAATCACTGAAGCTTTCTTT.

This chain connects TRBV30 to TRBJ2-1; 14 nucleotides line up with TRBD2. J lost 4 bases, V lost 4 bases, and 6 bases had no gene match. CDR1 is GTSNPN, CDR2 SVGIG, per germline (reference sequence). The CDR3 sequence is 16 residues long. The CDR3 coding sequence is TGTGCCTGGACCAAGACTAGCGGGAGGGTATACAATGAGCAGTTCTTC. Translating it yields CAWTKTSGRVYNEQFF.

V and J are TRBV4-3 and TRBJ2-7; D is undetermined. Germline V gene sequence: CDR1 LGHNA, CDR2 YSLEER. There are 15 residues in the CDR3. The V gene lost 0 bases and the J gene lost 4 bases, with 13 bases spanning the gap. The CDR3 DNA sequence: TGCGCCAGCAGCCAAGATCGCAACCCCCAGTACGAGCAGTACTTC. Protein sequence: CASSQDRNPQYEQYF.

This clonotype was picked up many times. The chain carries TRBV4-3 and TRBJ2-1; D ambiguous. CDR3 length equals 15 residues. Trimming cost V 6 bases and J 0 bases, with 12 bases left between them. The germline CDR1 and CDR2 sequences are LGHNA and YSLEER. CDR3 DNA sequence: TGCGCCAGCAGTCCCGGGCCGAGCTCCTACAATGAGCAGTTCTTC. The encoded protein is CASSPGPSSYNEQFF.

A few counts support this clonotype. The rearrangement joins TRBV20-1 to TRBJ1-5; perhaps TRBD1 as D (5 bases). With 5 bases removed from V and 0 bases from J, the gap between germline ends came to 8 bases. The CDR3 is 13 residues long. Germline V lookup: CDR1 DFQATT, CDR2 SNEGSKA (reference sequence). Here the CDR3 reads CSAGHNSNQPQHF. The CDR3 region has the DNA TGCAGTGCTGGACACAATAGCAATCAGCCCCAGCATTTT.

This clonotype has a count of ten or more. The CDR3 DNA sequence: TGCACGGGACTAGAGATTAGCGATGAGCAGTTCTTC. Translated, it gives CTGLEISDEQFF. This chain connects TRBV20-1 to TRBJ2-1; 8 nucleotides agree with TRBD2. The CDR3 spans 12 residues. CDR1 DFQATT and CDR2 SNEGSKA come from the germline V gene (reference sequence).

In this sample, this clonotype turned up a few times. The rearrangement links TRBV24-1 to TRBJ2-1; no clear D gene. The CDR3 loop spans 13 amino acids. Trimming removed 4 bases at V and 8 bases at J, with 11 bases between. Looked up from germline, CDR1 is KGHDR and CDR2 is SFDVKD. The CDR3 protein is CATSDPVVYEQFF. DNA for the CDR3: TGTGCCACCAGTGACCCCGTTGTCTATGAGCAGTTCTTC.

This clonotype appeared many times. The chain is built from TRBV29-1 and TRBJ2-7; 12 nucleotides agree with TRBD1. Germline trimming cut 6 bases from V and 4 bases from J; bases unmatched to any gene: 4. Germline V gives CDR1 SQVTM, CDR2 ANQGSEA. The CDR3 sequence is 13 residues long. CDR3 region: CSVPGQGAYEQYF. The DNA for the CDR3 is TGCAGCGTCCCGGGACAGGGGGCTTACGAGCAGTACTTC.

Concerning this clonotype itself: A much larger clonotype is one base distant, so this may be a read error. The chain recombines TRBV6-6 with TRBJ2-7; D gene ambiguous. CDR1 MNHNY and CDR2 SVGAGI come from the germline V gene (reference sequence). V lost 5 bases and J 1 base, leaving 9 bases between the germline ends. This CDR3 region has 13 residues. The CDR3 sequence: CASSQWESYEQYF. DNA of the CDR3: TGTGCCAGCAGTCAGTGGGAATCCTACGAGCAGTACTTC.

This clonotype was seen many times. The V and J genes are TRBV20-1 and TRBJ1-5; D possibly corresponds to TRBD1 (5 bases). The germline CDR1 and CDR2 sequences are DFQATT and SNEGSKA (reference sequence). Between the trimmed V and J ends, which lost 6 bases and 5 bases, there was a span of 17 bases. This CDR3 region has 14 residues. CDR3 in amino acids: CSARDPAGDQPQHF. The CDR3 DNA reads TGCAGTGCCAGGGACCCGGCTGGGGATCAGCCCCAGCATTTT.

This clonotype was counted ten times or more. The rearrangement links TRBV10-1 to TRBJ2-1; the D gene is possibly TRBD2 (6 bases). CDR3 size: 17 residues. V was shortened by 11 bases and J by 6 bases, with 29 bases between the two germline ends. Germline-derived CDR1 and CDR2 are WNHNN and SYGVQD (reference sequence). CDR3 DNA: TGCGCCTTAAAAGGCGACAGCTCTACCCGACTAGGCAATGAGCAGTTCTTC. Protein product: CALKGDSSTRLGNEQFF.

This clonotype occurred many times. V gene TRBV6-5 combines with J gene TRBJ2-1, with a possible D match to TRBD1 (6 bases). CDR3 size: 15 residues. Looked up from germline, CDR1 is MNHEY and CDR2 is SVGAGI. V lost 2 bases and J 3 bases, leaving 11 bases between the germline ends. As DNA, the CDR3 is TGTGCCAGCAGTTACCTTACAGGGCTCTACAATGAGCAGTTCTTC. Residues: CASSYLTGLYNEQFF.

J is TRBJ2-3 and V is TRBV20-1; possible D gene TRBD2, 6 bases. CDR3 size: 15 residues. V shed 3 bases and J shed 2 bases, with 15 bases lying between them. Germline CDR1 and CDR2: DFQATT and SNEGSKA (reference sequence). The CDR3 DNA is TGCAGTGCTAGTGCCGGGACTGGCCCCACAGATACGCAGTATTTT. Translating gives CSASAGTGPTDTQYF.

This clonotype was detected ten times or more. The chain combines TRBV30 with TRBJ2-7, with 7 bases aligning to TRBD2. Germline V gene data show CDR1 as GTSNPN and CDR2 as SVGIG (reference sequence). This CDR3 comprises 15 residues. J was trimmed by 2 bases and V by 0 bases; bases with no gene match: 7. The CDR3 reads CAWSVGGRGAYEQYF. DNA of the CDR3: TGTGCCTGGAGTGTAGGCGGCCGGGGGGCCTACGAGCAGTACTTC.

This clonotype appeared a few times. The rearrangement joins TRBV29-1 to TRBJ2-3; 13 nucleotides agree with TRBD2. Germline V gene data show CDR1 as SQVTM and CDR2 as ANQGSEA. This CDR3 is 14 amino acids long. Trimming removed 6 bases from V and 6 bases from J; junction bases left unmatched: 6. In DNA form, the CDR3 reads TGCAGCGTCCCCAGGGGACTAGCGGGGGATACGCAGTATTTT. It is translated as CSVPRGLAGDTQYF.

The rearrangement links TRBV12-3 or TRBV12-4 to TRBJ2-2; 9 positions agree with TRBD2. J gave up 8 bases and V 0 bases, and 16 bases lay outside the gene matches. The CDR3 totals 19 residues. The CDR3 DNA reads TGTGCCAGCAGTTTAGCGCTAACGACAGATTGGACTAGCGTGGGGGAGCTGTTTTTT. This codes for CASSLALTTDWTSVGELFF.

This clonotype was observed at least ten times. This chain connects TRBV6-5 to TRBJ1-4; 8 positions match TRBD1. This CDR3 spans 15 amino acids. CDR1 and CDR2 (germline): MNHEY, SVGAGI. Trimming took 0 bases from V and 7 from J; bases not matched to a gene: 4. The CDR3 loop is CASSYSTGGGEKLFF. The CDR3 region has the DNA TGTGCCAGCAGTTACTCTACAGGGGGAGGTGAAAAACTGTTTTTT.